This T cell receptor beta chain was identified in a study of T cell repertoires in cytomegalovirus infection. Study context: Peptides in the study included HLA-C-restricted and HLA-B-restricted CMV epitopes. An indication of both CMV infection and matching HLA type came from public TCR beta signatures.

Trimming cost V 7 bases and J 6 bases; bases outside gene matches: 12. This CDR3 has 18 residues. This clonotype was observed a few times. What it binds is not known. TCRdb used MiXCR to reprocess the reads, holding one entry per CDR3 protein. The table has about 330,000 distinct CDR3 sequences, 34% seen once. Points from the study as a whole: CMV-specific HLA-C-restricted TCR beta clonotypes dominated the ex vivo response. Totalled public TCR beta family frequency picked out people who carried CMV plus the relevant HLA.

The sample in question was cultured PBMCs, obtained from culture after CMV antigen stimulation. The V and J genes are TRBV12-3 or TRBV12-4 and TRBJ2-2, with 15 bases fitting TRBD2. This receptor was identified in a human donor in good health (CMV status not recorded). Some clones in this sample may be carry-over from other donors' samples. CDR3 sequence reads: CASTKGLAGGNWAGELFF. The CDR3 DNA sequence: TGTGCCAGCACCAAGGGACTAGCGGGAGGCAATTGGGCCGGGGAGCTGTTTTTT.